This T cell receptor beta chain was identified during a study of cytomegalovirus exposure and HLA in healthy donors. Whole-study context: Of all 360 or so donors who were genotyped, about 84% belonged to the Caucasian-associated ancestry cluster. Overall study results and limits: Some highly shared sequence variants likely arose as a pipeline artifact. Reports showed the classifier diagnosing cytomegalovirus status with high specificity and sensitivity.

The CDR3 has 16 residues. V was pared by 0 bases and J by 0 bases, with 12 bases between. Germline V gives CDR1 LNHDA, CDR2 SQIVND (reference sequence). Both 60 Vbeta primers and 13 Jbeta primers went into the PCR. Clones were sequenced by immunoSEQ multiplex PCR, and TCRdb holds only the in-frame ones, with some missing. The clone table shows approximately 110,000 clones, with the ten largest holding less than 4.5%. As concerns this clone: Its antigen is unknown.

V gene TRBV19 combines with J gene TRBJ2-7; D might be TRBD1 (6 bases). This clonotype was sampled from a man aged 18 to 29 in good health and CMV-seronegative. Sequencing was carried out using PBMCs. In DNA form, the CDR3 reads TGTGCCAGTAGTATAGACAAGGGGGTGCCCTCCTACGAGCAGTACTTC. Translating it yields CASSIDKGVPSYEQYF.